This record covers a single T cell receptor beta chain. This specimen comes from a study of blood T cell repertoires in COVID-19. Study background: Sites across the United States, Italy and Spain contributed samples from acute and convalescent COVID-19. PBMCs, B-cell-depleted T cells, or T cells were the source of the cDNA or gDNA that made up the material.

The length of the CDR3 is 15 residues. V shed 0 bases and J shed 7 bases, with 16 bases lying between them. Germline V gene lookup returns CDR1 LGHNA and CDR2 YNFKEQ. Per the authors' pipeline: Estimation of nucleated cell counts was performed using reference gene primer amplification. Clones were sequenced by immunoSEQ multiplex PCR, and TCRdb holds only the in-frame ones, with some missing. The V and J calls and clone size were taken over from that table, and D and trimming were inferred from the DNA. The data contain fewer than 130,000 clones, around nine tenths of them singletons. Sequencing input: peripheral blood. This TCR was recovered from a human donor in a cohort sampled during active COVID-19. This sequence joins TRBV4-2 and TRBJ2-7; TRBD1 might be the D (5 bases). The CDR3 reads CASSQEPGRVEEQYF. The CDR3 nucleotides are TGTGCCAGCAGCCAAGAACCCGGCAGGGTGGAAGAGCAGTACTTC.